This T cell receptor (beta chain) was recorded in a study of cytomegalovirus exposure and HLA in healthy donors. Study-wide results and limits: Presence/absence analysis assumed near-uniform sequencing depth across donors.

PCR amplification relied on 60 Vbeta primers (plus 13 Jbeta primers). TCRdb's copy holds only in-frame clones and misses some; the assay was immunoSEQ multiplex PCR. In the table there are roughly 110,000 clones, about 80% of which are singletons. Notes on this clone: Its cognate antigen is unknown.

The TCR sequence derives from a woman aged 40 to 50 in good health and CMV-seropositive. Sequenced: PBMCs.

The CDR3 DNA reads as TGTGCCAGCAGTTCAGGCCTGTTACGGAACTATGGCTACACCTTC. It encodes CASSSGLLRNYGYTF. The rearrangement joins TRBV6-1 to TRBJ1-2; no clear D gene. Trimming pared 5 bases from V and 2 bases from J, leaving 15 bases between. Germline CDR1 and CDR2: MNHNS and SASEGT. This CDR3 is built from 15 residues.